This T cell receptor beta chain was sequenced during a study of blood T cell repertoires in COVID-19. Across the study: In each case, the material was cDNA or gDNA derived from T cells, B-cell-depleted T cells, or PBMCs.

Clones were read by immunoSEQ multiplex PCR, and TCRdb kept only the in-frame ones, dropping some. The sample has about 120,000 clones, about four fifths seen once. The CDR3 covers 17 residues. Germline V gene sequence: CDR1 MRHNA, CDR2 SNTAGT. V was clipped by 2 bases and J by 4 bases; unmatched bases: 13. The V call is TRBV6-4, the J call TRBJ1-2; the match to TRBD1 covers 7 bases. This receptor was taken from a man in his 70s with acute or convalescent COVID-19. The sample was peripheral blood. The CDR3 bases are TGTGCCAGCAGTGACACCCCGAGGACAGGTTCCCTCTATGGCTACACCTTC. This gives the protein CASSDTPRTGSLYGYTF.